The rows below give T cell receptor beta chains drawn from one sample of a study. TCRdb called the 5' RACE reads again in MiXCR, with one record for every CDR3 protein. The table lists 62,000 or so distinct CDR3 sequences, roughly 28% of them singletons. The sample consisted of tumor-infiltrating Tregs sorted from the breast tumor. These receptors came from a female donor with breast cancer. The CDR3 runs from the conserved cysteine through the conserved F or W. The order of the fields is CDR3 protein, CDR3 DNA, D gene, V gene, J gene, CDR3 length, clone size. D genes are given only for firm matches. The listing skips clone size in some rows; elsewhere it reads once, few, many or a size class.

CATSRNYNEQFF	TGCGCCACCTCCCGGAATTACAATGAGCAGTTCTTC	.	TRBV5-1	TRBJ2-1	12	.
CASSYSILGLAVHYRNEQFF	TGTGCCAGCAGTTACTCGATTCTGGGACTAGCGGTTCATTATCGGAATGAGCAGTTCTTC	TRBD2	TRBV6-2/TRBV6-3	TRBJ2-1	20	medium-sized
CAWTGLRNTEAFF	TGTGCCTGGACGGGACTACGGAACACTGAAGCTTTCTTT	.	TRBV30	TRBJ1-1	13	.
CASSPGTLRLKQYF	TGTGCCAGCAGCCCCGGAACCTTACGATTGAAGCAGTACTTC	.	TRBV3-1	TRBJ2-7	14	.
CASSLRGPGANVLTF	TGCGCCAGCAGCTTGAGGGGGCCTGGGGCCAACGTCCTAACTTTC	TRBD1	TRBV5-1	TRBJ2-6	15	.
CASSYGLSGNYGYTF	TGTGCCAGCAGTTACGGCCTATCCGGGAACTATGGCTACACCTTC	.	TRBV6-5	TRBJ1-2	15	many
CASSYSTGSYNEQFF	TGTGCCAGCAGTTACTCGACAGGCTCCTACAATGAGCAGTTCTTC	.	TRBV6-2/TRBV6-3	TRBJ2-1	15	many
CASSYRDNYEQYF	TGTGCCAGCAGTTACCGGGACAACTACGAGCAGTACTTC	.	TRBV6-2/TRBV6-3	TRBJ2-7	13	few
CAISQGGNYNEQFF	TGTGCCATCAGCCAGGGGGGGAACTACAATGAGCAGTTCTTC	.	TRBV10-3	TRBJ2-1	14	.
CASSLTSGVADTQYF	TGTGCTAGCAGCCTGACTAGCGGGGTGGCAGATACGCAGTATTTT	TRBD2	TRBV7-7	TRBJ2-3	15	few
CASSYSMNEKLFF	TGTGCCAGCAGTTACTCGATGAATGAAAAACTGTTTTTT	.	TRBV6-6	TRBJ1-4	13	.
CASSEGRDTEAFF	TGTGCCAGCAGTGAGGGCAGGGACACTGAAGCTTTCTTT	.	TRBV6-4	TRBJ1-1	13	.
CASSLAGSINTEAFF	TGCGCCAGCAGCTTGGCAGGGTCAATTAACACTGAAGCTTTCTTT	.	TRBV5-1	TRBJ1-1	15	.
CASTPGVGELFF	TGTGCCAGCACCCCTGGAGTGGGGGAGCTGTTTTTT	.	TRBV12-3/TRBV12-4	TRBJ2-2	12	.
CASRKGTTDTQYF	TGTGCCAGCAGGAAGGGAACCACAGATACGCAGTATTTT	.	TRBV28	TRBJ2-3	13	many
CASNQIAGGPQYF	TGTGCCAGCAACCAAATAGCCGGGGGACCCCAGTACTTC	.	TRBV3-1	TRBJ2-5	13	few
CASSLSGSGANVLTF	TGTGCCAGCAGCCTATCGGGGTCTGGGGCCAACGTCCTGACTTTC	.	TRBV3-1	TRBJ2-6	15	many
CSARALTDRNQETQYF	TGCAGTGCTAGAGCACTTACGGACAGGAACCAAGAGACCCAGTACTTC	TRBD1	TRBV20-1	TRBJ2-5	16	.
CASSQTRTGGSSPLHF	TGTGCCAGCAGCCAGACCCGGACAGGGGGCAGTTCACCCCTCCACTTT	TRBD1	TRBV3-1	TRBJ1-6	16	.
CASSLRGRSSGYTF	TGTGCCAGCAGCTTAAGAGGCCGTTCGAGCGGCTACACCTTC	.	TRBV13	TRBJ1-2	14	.
CASSRDSQYGYTF	TGTGCCAGCAGCCGGGACAGCCAGTATGGCTACACCTTC	TRBD1	TRBV6-6	TRBJ1-2	13	medium-sized
CASSPLRQGSTQPQHF	TGTGCCAGCAGTCCCCTCAGACAGGGATCCACTCAGCCCCAGCATTTT	TRBD1	TRBV6-6	TRBJ1-5	16	.
CASSLDTPVSNNEQFF	TGTGCCAGCAGTTTAGATACCCCAGTCTCGAACAATGAGCAGTTCTTC	.	TRBV12-3/TRBV12-4	TRBJ2-1	16	many